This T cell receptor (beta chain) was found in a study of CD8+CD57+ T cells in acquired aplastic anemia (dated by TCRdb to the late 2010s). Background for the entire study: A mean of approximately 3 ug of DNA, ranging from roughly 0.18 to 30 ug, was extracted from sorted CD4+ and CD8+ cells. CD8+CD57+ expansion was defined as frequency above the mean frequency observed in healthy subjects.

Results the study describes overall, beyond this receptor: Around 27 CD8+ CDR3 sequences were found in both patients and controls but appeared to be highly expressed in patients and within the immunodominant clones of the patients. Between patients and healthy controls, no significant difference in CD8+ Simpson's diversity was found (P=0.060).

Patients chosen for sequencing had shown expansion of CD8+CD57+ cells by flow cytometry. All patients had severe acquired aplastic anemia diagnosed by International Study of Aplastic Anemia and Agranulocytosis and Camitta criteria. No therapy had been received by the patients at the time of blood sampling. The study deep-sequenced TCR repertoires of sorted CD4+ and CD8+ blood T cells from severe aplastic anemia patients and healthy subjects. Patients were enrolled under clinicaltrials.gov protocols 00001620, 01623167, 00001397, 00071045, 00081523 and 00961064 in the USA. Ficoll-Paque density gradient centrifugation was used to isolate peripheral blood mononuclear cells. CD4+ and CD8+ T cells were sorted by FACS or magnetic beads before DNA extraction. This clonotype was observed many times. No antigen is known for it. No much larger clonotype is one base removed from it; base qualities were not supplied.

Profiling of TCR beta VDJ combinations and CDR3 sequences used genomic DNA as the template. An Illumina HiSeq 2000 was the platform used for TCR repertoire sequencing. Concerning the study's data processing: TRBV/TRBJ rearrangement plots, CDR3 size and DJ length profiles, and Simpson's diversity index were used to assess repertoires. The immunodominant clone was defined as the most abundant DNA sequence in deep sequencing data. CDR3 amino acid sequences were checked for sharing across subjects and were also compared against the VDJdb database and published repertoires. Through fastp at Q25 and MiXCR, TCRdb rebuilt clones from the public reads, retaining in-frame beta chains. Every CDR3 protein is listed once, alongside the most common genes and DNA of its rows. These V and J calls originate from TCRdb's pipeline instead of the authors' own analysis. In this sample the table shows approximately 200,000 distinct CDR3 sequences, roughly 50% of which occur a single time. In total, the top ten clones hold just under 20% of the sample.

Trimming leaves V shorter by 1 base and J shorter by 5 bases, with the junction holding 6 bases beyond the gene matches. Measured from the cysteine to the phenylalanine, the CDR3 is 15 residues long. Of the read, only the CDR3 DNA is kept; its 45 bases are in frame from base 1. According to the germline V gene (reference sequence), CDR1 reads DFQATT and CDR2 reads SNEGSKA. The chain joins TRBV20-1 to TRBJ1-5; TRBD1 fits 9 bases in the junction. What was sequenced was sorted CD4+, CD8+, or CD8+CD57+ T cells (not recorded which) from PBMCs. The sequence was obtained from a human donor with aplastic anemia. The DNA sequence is TGCAGTGCTAGAGGAACCGGGACAGGGTATCAGCCCCAGCATTTT. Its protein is CSARGTGTGYQPQHF.